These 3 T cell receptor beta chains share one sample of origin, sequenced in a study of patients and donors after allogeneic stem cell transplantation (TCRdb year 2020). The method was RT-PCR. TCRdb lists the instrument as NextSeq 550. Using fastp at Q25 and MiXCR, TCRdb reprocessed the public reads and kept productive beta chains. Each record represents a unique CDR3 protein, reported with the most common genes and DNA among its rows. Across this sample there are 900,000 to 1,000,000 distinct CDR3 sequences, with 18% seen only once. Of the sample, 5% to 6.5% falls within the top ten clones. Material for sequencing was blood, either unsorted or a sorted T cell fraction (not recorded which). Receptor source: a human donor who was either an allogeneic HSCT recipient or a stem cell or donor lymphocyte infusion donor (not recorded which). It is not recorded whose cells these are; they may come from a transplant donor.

CDR3 sequence reads: CASSKRGPNTGELFF. CDR3 sequence (DNA): TGTGCCAGCAGTAAGAGGGGACCCAACACCGGGGAGCTGTTTTTT. The chain uses TRBV12-3 or TRBV12-4 and TRBJ2-2; D may correspond to TRBD1 or TRBD2 (5 bases each). Trimming left V 5 bases short and J 2 bases short, with 12 bases between. The CDR3 contains 15 residues.

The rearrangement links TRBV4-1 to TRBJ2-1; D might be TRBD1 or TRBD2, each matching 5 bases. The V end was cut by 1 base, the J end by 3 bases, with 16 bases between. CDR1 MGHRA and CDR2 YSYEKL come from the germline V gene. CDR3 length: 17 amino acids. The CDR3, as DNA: TGCGCCAGCAGCCAAGTGGGGACGAGTTCCATCTACAATGAGCAGTTCTTC. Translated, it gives CASSQVGTSSIYNEQFF.

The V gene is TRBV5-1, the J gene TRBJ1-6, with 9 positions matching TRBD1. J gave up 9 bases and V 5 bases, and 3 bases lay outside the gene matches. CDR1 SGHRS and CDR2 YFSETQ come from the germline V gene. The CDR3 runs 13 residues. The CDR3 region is CASRGTGSSPLHF. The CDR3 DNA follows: TGCGCCAGCAGAGGGACAGGGTCTTCACCCCTCCACTTT.